This passage covers 10 T cell receptor beta chains from one sample sequenced in a study of identifying expanded T cells in peripheral blood. Here immunoSEQ multiplex PCR was the method, and the copy in TCRdb shows in-frame clones only, minus some. The data show some 100,000 clones, 88% seen once. The sequenced sample consisted of blood. The source is a person aged 18 to 70 in good health.

This clone has only one observation. The chain employs TRBV6-6 and TRBJ1-1; 8 bases match TRBD1. Germline CDR1 reads MNHNY; CDR2 reads SVGAGI (reference sequence). The junction had 7 bases not matched to a gene; V was cut back by 6 bases and J by 4 bases. This CDR3 is 14 amino acids long. In DNA form, the CDR3 reads TGTGCCAGCAGGTCCGGACAGGGAGGCACTGAAGCTTTCTTT. It is translated as CASRSGQGGTEAFF.

The gene calls are TRBV7-9 and TRBJ1-4; D is unclear. Germline V gene data show CDR1 as SEHNR and CDR2 as FQNEAQ (reference sequence). Trimming stripped 3 bases from V and 8 bases from J, with 13 bases between. This CDR3 region has 14 residues. CDR3 sequence (DNA): TGTGCCAGCAGCTTTGACGGGCCGCCGGAAAAACTGTTTTTT. It codes for CASSFDGPPEKLFF.

This rearrangement joins TRBV19 to TRBJ2-1, with 7 bases identical to TRBD1. This CDR3 is 14 amino acids long. J lost 0 bases, V lost 4 bases, and 0 bases had no gene match. Germline CDR1 is LNHDA and CDR2 is SQIVND (reference sequence). CDR3 DNA sequence: TGTGCCAGTAGTAGGGACAGCTCCTACAATGAGCAGTTCTTC. As protein: CASSRDSSYNEQFF.

J is TRBJ1-3 and V is TRBV19; possibly TRBD1 for D (5 bases). Germline lookup yields CDR1 LNHDA and CDR2 SQIVND (reference sequence). The CDR3 is 16 amino acids. V was pared by 4 bases and J by 0 bases, with 13 bases between. CDR3 residues: CASSKPGTASGNTIYF. The CDR3 coding sequence is TGTGCCAGTAGTAAGCCCGGGACGGCCTCTGGAAACACCATATATTTT.

The chain has TRBV30 and TRBJ2-3; TRBD1 is a possible D gene (6 bases). V lost 3 bases and J lost 5, with 15 bases in between. The CDR3 is 14 residues long. Germline loops: CDR1 GTSNPN, CDR2 SVGIG (reference sequence). This chain's CDR3 is CAWRAGRGLDTQYF. The CDR3 DNA reads as TGTGCCTGGAGGGCGGGCAGGGGATTAGATACGCAGTATTTT.

J is TRBJ2-1 and V is TRBV7-2; TRBD1 agrees at 9 bases. The junction had 12 bases not matched to a gene; V was cut back by 10 bases and J by 5 bases. The length of the CDR3 is 15 residues. Germline CDR1 and CDR2: SGHTA and FQGNSA. CDR3 DNA sequence: TGTGCCACCTCCTCGGACAGGGGAATACACAATGAGCAGTTCTTC. As protein: CATSSDRGIHNEQFF.

The chain uses TRBV27 and TRBJ2-5, with D hard to call. Trimming removed 0 bases at V and 5 bases at J, with 7 bases between. The CDR3 sequence is 13 residues long. Germline CDR1 MNHEY, CDR2 SMNVEV (reference sequence). The CDR3 region has the DNA TGTGCCAGCAGTTTATCGACTCGGGAGACCCAGTACTTC. This encodes CASSLSTRETQYF.

This chain uses TRBV5-5 with TRBJ2-3, with D perhaps matching TRBD2 (5 bases). CDR1 and CDR2 (germline): SGHKS, YYEKEE (reference sequence). There are 17 residues in the CDR3. With 0 bases removed from V and 0 bases from J, the gap between germline ends came to 14 bases. The CDR3 spells CASSLAGSRVSTDTQYF. The CDR3 DNA reads as TGTGCCAGCAGCTTGGCGGGGAGTAGGGTCAGCACAGATACGCAGTATTTT.

The chain combines TRBV27 with TRBJ1-6; the D gene is possibly TRBD1 (6 bases). Trimming stripped 4 bases from V and 10 bases from J, with 11 bases between. This CDR3 spans 13 amino acids. Germline V gene sequence: CDR1 MNHEY, CDR2 SMNVEV (reference sequence). CDR3 in DNA: TGTGCCAGCAGTTCAGGGGTAAACTCACCCCTCCACTTT. Amino acids: CASSSGVNSPLHF.

The gene calls are TRBV7-3 and TRBJ1-2; D is unclear. The germline V gene has CDR1 SGHTA and CDR2 FQGTGA. The CDR3 has 14 amino acids. V was trimmed by 1 base and J by 9 bases, leaving 15 bases between them. CDR3 protein: CASSLNEGMGRYTF. As DNA, the CDR3 is TGTGCCAGCAGCTTAAACGAGGGCATGGGTCGCTACACCTTC.